One and the same sample provided the 5 T cell receptor beta chains below, sequenced in a study of cytomegalovirus exposure and HLA in healthy donors. With 60 Vbeta and 13 Jbeta primers, the PCR was carried out. Here immunoSEQ multiplex PCR was the method, and the copy in TCRdb shows in-frame clones only, minus some. The sample shows 95,000 to 150,000 clones, about 76% of them seen only once. The sequencing input was PBMCs. These receptor sequences come from a man between 60 and 75 years old in good health and CMV-seropositive.

The gene calls are TRBV28 and TRBJ1-4, with 9 positions matching TRBD1. CDR1 is MDHEN and CDR2 is SYDVKM in the germline V gene. Trimming cost V 5 bases and J 10 bases; bases outside gene matches: 14. The CDR3 covers 16 residues. DNA of the CDR3: TGTGCCAGCAGTACTACCTACCGGGACAGGGAGGGAAAACTGTTTTTT. This sequence encodes CASSTTYRDREGKLFF.

Regarding this clone: The junction does not match germline at one end; this may be a read error. The chain has TRBV7-9 and TRBJ2-6, with D perhaps matching TRBD1 (5 bases). The length of the CDR3 is 15 residues. The germline V gene has CDR1 SEHNR and CDR2 FQNEAQ (reference sequence). The chain's CDR3 is CASSFIRSGANGLTF. The CDR3 DNA sequence: TGTGCCAGCAGCTTCATACGCTCTGGGGCCAACGGCCTGACTTTC.

The V call is TRBV15, the J call TRBJ1-1; D might be TRBD1 (5 bases). CDR3 length: 12 residues. Trimming removed 0 bases at V and 9 bases at J, with 8 bases between. Germline CDR1 is LNHNV and CDR2 is YYDKDF (reference sequence). The chain's CDR3 is CATSREKGKAFF. The DNA for the CDR3 is TGTGCCACCAGCAGAGAAAAGGGGAAAGCTTTCTTT.

The chain combines TRBV28 with TRBJ1-3, with a weak D call TRBD1 (6 bases). V dropped 11 bases and J dropped 5 bases, with 13 bases sitting between them. CDR1 MDHEN and CDR2 SYDVKM come from the germline V gene. The CDR3 contains 12 residues. CDR3 in DNA: TGTGCCGCGGGAGGGGACAGAAACACCATATATTTT. It codes for CAAGGDRNTIYF.

The rearrangement uses TRBV14 and TRBJ2-3, with D possibly being TRBD2 (6 bases). Trimming pared 1 base from V and 1 base from J, leaving 15 bases between. Germline-derived CDR1 and CDR2 are SGHDN and FVKESK. There are 17 residues in the CDR3. As DNA, the CDR3 is TGTGCCAGCAGCCAAGTCGGAGGAGGGTGGGGCACAGATACGCAGTATTTT. Translation: CASSQVGGGWGTDTQYF.